This T cell receptor beta chain originates from a study of T cells in pancreatic ductal adenocarcinoma (dated by TCRdb to the late 2010s). Describing the broader study: Seeking insight into the adaptive T-cell response that arises naturally, the researchers examined how many CD8+ T cells infiltrated tumors of resected pancreatic ductal adenocarcinoma, where they sat, and what features they had, alongside the same properties of suppressive cells. The full study reports these points: Tumor versus blood clonality comparisons may be biased because tumors are enriched in CD45RO+ effector rather than naive T cells, biasing toward lower diversity. There was no significant difference in T-cell clonality between tumor and blood, where mean clonality was approximately 0.12 for tumors and approximately 0.07 for blood. More total productive templates and around 8.1-fold more unique clonotypes were found in blood samples than in tumor samples. Because most pancreatic cancer patients present with inoperable disease, the resected cohort was biased toward the minority with early-stage disease.

CDR1 and CDR2 (SGHDN, FVKESK) derive from the germline V gene. The CDR3 numbers 15 residues from cysteine through phenylalanine. Only the CDR3 region is kept as DNA, spanning 45 bases read in frame from base 1. V loses 5 bases of germline sequence and J loses 2 bases, and the interval between the two ends is 16 bases. TCR beta CDR3 regions were amplified from genomic DNA using the immunoSEQ hsTCRB kit. High-throughput TRB CDR3 sequencing was performed on an Illumina HiSeq system. Turning to the authors' computational methods: The immunoSEQ software was used to analyze sequencing reads, and nonproductive sequences containing premature stops or frame-shifts were excluded. Clonality of the repertoire was calculated as one minus the Shannon entropy normalized by log2 of the number of unique productive sequences. In TCRdb, the immuneACCESS table is reduced to in-frame sequences with V and J assigned. These tables do not hold every clone; where another copy was compared, an unresolved V gene accounts for under half, and the others remain unexplained. V and J calls plus clone size are reproduced from that table; the DNA served to infer D and trimming. The table for this sample lists about 29,000 clones; approximately 94% of them were counted only once. The top ten clones comprise 2.2% of the sample.

The selected pancreatic ductal adenocarcinoma patients had received surgery without neoadjuvant therapy. After peripheral blood was drawn into heparin tubes, PBMCs were separated on a histopaque density gradient and then cryopreserved in about 10% DMSO. The DNeasy Blood and Tissue Kit, with Proteinase K and RNase treatment, was used to extract genomic DNA from roughly seven PBMC specimens and nine or ten flash-frozen tumor specimens. Points on this clone: The antigen it recognizes is unknown. No much larger clone exists at a distance of one base, and base qualities are not known.

The sequence derives from a human donor with pancreatic ductal adenocarcinoma. What was sequenced was PBMCs. Here the chain combines TRBV14 and TRBJ2-7; the best D guess is TRBD2, with 5 bases matching. The DNA sequence is as follows: TGTGCCAGCAGCACTACCTCTAGCTCCCCCTACGAGCAGTACTTC. It translates to CASSTTSSSPYEQYF. Beyond the CDR3, the reference TRBV14 and TRBJ2-7 genes provide the residues; the full variable domain reads: EAGVTQFPSHSVIEKGQTVTLRCDPISGHDNLYWYRRVMGKEIKFLLHFVKESKQDESGMPNNRFLAERTGGTYSTLKVQPAELEDSGVYFCASSTTSSSPYEQYFGPGTRLTVT.